This TCR beta chain came from a study of shared clonotypes between healthy human individuals. Germline V lookup: CDR1 SGHTA, CDR2 FQGNSA. The germline V and J ends were trimmed by 7 bases and 4 bases, with 14 bases remaining between them. CDR3 length equals 15 residues. Measured with immunoSEQ multiplex PCR; TCRdb has only the in-frame clones, and not every one. Here the sample spans 2 million to 2.5 million clones, around 90% being singletons. Sequencing was carried out using naive CD4+ T cells from PBMCs. As for subset: CD45RA+ positively selected. The origin of this receptor is a man between 18 and 35 years old in good health. Some clones in this sample may be carry-over from other donors' samples. The chain links TRBV7-2 to TRBJ1-6; D is perhaps TRBD1 (5 bases). The CDR3 spells CASNQPGPYNSPLHF. The CDR3 DNA reads TGTGCCAGCAACCAACCGGGGCCTTATAATTCACCCCTCCACTTT.